One and the same sample provided the 26 T cell receptor beta chains below, sequenced in a study of graft-versus-host responses after intestinal transplantation. Sequenced by immunoSEQ multiplex PCR; TCRdb stores in-frame clones only, minus some. The sample lists 20,000 to 25,000 clones; 50% to 65% were seen once. The specimen was alloreactive CD4+ T cells from a mixed lymphocyte reaction culture, collected before intestinal transplant. Subset indicated: CFSE-low proliferating T cells sorted from roughly six-day pre-transplant mixed lymphocyte reaction (GvH or HvG direction). The receptors here all came from a human patient who received an intestinal transplant.

V usage is TRBV5-1 and J usage is TRBJ2-5; 9 bases are shared with TRBD2. The length of the CDR3 is 14 residues. Trimming cost V 4 bases and J 1 base; bases outside gene matches: 2. CDR1 is SGHRS and CDR2 is YFSETQ in the germline V gene. DNA of the CDR3: TGCGCCAGCAGCGGTAGCGGGAGCCAAGAGACCCAGTACTTC. This gives the protein CASSGSGSQETQYF.

The J gene is TRBJ1-6, the V gene TRBV7-9, with TRBD1 identical over 10 bases. The CDR3 spans 16 residues. V shed 0 bases, J shed 9 bases, and the junction held 5 bases outside the gene matches. Germline V gene lookup returns CDR1 SEHNR and CDR2 FQNEAQ (reference sequence). CDR3 sequence reads: CASSLAGTGEGSPLHF. CDR3 coding DNA: TGTGCCAGCAGCTTAGCGGGGACAGGGGAAGGTTCACCCCTCCACTTT.

The CDR3 reads CAWSVPWREYEETQYF. CDR3 nucleotides: TGTGCCTGGAGTGTACCGTGGCGGGAGTACGAAGAGACCCAGTACTTC. The rearrangement joins TRBV30 to TRBJ2-5, with 7 nucleotides matching TRBD2. Trimming took 0 bases from V and 3 from J; bases not matched to a gene: 10. There are 16 residues in the CDR3. Per the germline V gene, CDR1 is GTSNPN and CDR2 is SVGIG (reference sequence).

This clone occurred a few times. The rearrangement uses TRBV27 and TRBJ2-7; the D gene is possibly TRBD2 (5 bases). Trimming shortened V by 5 bases and J by 4 bases, and 12 bases separated the two germline ends. The CDR3 sequence is 13 residues long. CDR1 and CDR2 (germline): MNHEY, SMNVEV (reference sequence). The chain's CDR3 is CASSTRNGYEQYF. CDR3 coding DNA: TGTGCCAGCAGTACTAGAAATGGTTACGAGCAGTACTTC.

This clone appeared a few times. J is TRBJ2-1 and V is TRBV9; D call uncertain. V lost 3 bases and J lost 3, with 10 bases in between. The CDR3 contains 14 residues. CDR1 and CDR2 (germline): SGDLS, YYNGEE. The DNA for the CDR3 is TGTGCCAGCAGCGCTTCACATATCTACAATGAGCAGTTCTTC. This gives the protein CASSASHIYNEQFF.

The V and J genes are TRBV18 and TRBJ2-7; D is perhaps TRBD1 (6 bases). Per germline, CDR1 KGHSH and CDR2 LQKENI. This CDR3 is built from 14 residues. The germline V and J ends were trimmed by 2 bases and 6 bases, with 14 bases remaining between them. The CDR3 loop is CASSPINMGAEQYF. CDR3 in DNA: TGTGCCAGCTCACCAATTAATATGGGGGCCGAGCAGTACTTC.

This clone turned up a few times. The rearrangement uses TRBV2 and TRBJ2-7; D is perhaps TRBD1 (6 bases). CDR3 length: 12 amino acids. Germline CDR1 reads SNHLY; CDR2 reads FYNNEI. Between the trimmed V and J ends, which lost 2 bases and 8 bases, there was a span of 10 bases. CDR3 protein: CASSEQGSKQYF. The CDR3 coding sequence is TGTGCCAGCAGTGAACAGGGGAGCAAGCAGTACTTC.

The table lists this clone with a few counts. The CDR3 loop reads CASSESIYYGYTF. For the CDR3, the DNA is TGCGCCAGCAGTGAGTCAATCTACTATGGCTACACCTTC. The chain employs TRBV10-2 and TRBJ1-2, with D hard to call. The germline CDR1 and CDR2 sequences are WSHSY and SAAADI. Trimming pared 0 bases from V and 3 bases from J, leaving 5 bases between. The CDR3 extends over 13 amino acids.

The chain couples TRBV2 to TRBJ1-5; 8 positions agree with TRBD1. With V trimmed by 7 bases and J by 4 bases, 6 bases remained unmatched. Germline loops: CDR1 SNHLY, CDR2 FYNNEI. This CDR3 comprises 14 residues. CDR3 loop: CASNPQGANQPQHF. CDR3 in DNA: TGTGCCAGCAATCCCCAGGGGGCAAATCAGCCCCAGCATTTT.

The rearrangement joins TRBV18 to TRBJ2-6; D is perhaps TRBD1 (6 bases). Per the germline V gene, CDR1 is KGHSH and CDR2 is LQKENI. The CDR3 runs 16 residues. With 5 bases removed from V and 1 base from J, the gap between germline ends came to 12 bases. DNA of the CDR3: TGTGCCAGCTCATACGCAGGGGTTTCTGGGGCCAACGTCCTGACTTTC. Its protein product is CASSYAGVSGANVLTF.

The sample holds a few counts of this clone. V usage is TRBV7-9 and J usage is TRBJ2-2, with 7 bases identical to TRBD2. With 5 bases clipped from V and 0 bases from J, the junction kept 15 bases outside the gene matches. CDR3 length: 19 amino acids. Looked up from germline, CDR1 is SEHNR and CDR2 is FQNEAQ (reference sequence). The DNA of the CDR3 is TGTGCCAGCAGCACCCGGGGAGGCGGGGGACTCGCGAACACCGGGGAGCTGTTTTTT. This encodes CASSTRGGGGLANTGELFF.

V gene TRBV19 combines with J gene TRBJ2-2; TRBD2 might be the D (5 bases). The CDR3 covers 15 residues. CDR1 is LNHDA and CDR2 is SQIVND in the germline V gene (reference sequence). The V and J ends lost 4 bases and 5 bases respectively, with 14 bases between them. The CDR3 DNA reads TGTGCCAGTAGTAGATGGGAAATAGCGACCGGGGAGCTGTTTTTT. This gives the protein CASSRWEIATGELFF. The full variable domain, completed using reference TRBV19 and TRBJ2-2, is DGGITQSPKYLFRKEGQNVTLSCEQNLNHDAMYWYRQDPGQGLRLIYYSQIVNDFQKGDIAEGYSVSREKKESFPLTVTSAQKNPTAFYLCASSRWEIATGELFFGEGSRLTVL.

V and J are TRBV30 and TRBJ1-3, with D hard to call. Trimming removed 0 bases at V and 2 bases at J, with 11 bases between. The germline V gene encodes CDR1 GTSNPN and CDR2 SVGIG (reference sequence). This CDR3 spans 15 amino acids. Here the CDR3 DNA reads TGTGCCTGGAGTGTACTTCGGGGAACTGGAAACACCATATATTTT. This gives the protein CAWSVLRGTGNTIYF.

This chain links TRBV7-3 with TRBJ1-1; 7 bases align to TRBD1. This CDR3 contains 16 residues. With V trimmed by 3 bases and J by 0 bases, 7 bases remained unmatched. Germline V gene data show CDR1 as SGHTA and CDR2 as FQGTGA. CDR3 coding DNA: TGTGCCAGCAGCTTGGGCGGGACAGCCTTGAACACTGAAGCTTTCTTT. As protein: CASSLGGTALNTEAFF.

The genes are TRBV18 and TRBJ1-2; no clear D gene. CDR3 length: 15 amino acids. In germline, CDR1 is KGHSH, CDR2 LQKENI. V was clipped by 3 bases and J by 8 bases, with 19 bases between them. The CDR3 DNA sequence: TGTGCCAGCTCACCGGTTCTGGCGACATTCCGGGGCTACACCTTC. Protein product: CASSPVLATFRGYTF. Using reference TRBV18 and TRBJ1-2 for the parts outside the CDR3, the full variable domain is NAGVMQNPRHLVRRRGQEARLRCSPMKGHSHVYWYRQLPEEGLKFMVYLQKENIIDESGMPKERFSAEFPKEGPSILRIQQVVRGDSAAYFCASSPVLATFRGYTFGSGTRLTVV.

Only a few counts were recorded for this clone. This sequence joins TRBV7-2 and TRBJ2-2; TRBD2 aligns across 9 bases. Germline V gene data show CDR1 as SGHTA and CDR2 as FQGNSA. The V segment lost 4 bases and the J segment 0 bases; nucleotides outside the gene matches: 6. The CDR3 has 17 amino acids. The CDR3 sequence is CASSSNRLAANTGELFF. CDR3 coding DNA: TGTGCCAGCAGCTCCAACCGACTAGCGGCGAACACCGGGGAGCTGTTTTTT.

CDR3 nucleotide sequence: TGTGCCAGCAGCCGGATGTACGGGGACACTGAAGCTTTCTTT. The encoded protein is CASSRMYGDTEAFF. V and J are TRBV5-5 and TRBJ1-1; no firm D call. The CDR3 consists of 14 residues. V was shortened by 4 bases and J by 3 bases, with 13 bases between the two germline ends. In germline, CDR1 is SGHKS, CDR2 YYEKEE (reference sequence).

The chain is built from TRBV28 and TRBJ1-5; a possible D gene is TRBD1 (5 bases). CDR1 and CDR2 (germline): MDHEN, SYDVKM. Trimming left V 3 bases short and J 6 bases short, with 12 bases between. CDR3 length: 14 amino acids. The CDR3 loop is CASSFYAGGQPQHF. The DNA for the CDR3 is TGTGCCAGCAGTTTTTATGCGGGGGGTCAGCCCCAGCATTTT.

J is TRBJ2-1 and V is TRBV5-3, with 8 bases aligning to TRBD2. TRBV5-3 is treated as an ORF (open reading frame) with a function not yet certain. V was clipped by 4 bases and J by 2 bases; unmatched bases: 5. The CDR3 spans 15 residues. DNA for the CDR3: TGTGCCAGAAGCCCGGGCGGGGGGACCTACAATGAGCAGTTCTTC. Residues: CARSPGGGTYNEQFF.

This chain uses TRBV2 with TRBJ1-5, with TRBD1 matching over 8 bases. Germline CDR1 SNHLY, CDR2 FYNNEI. The CDR3 runs to 14 residues. The ends lost 5 bases at V and 7 bases at J; junction bases unmatched: 7. This CDR3 reads CASSRQGFGQPQHF. The CDR3 nucleotides are TGTGCCAGCAGTCGACAGGGGTTCGGCCAGCCCCAGCATTTT.

This sequence joins TRBV7-2 and TRBJ1-2; D is undetermined. The germline V gene has CDR1 SGHTA and CDR2 FQGNSA. CDR3 length: 11 amino acids. The V end lost 3 bases, the J end lost 8 bases, and 7 bases lay between the germline ends. The CDR3 DNA follows: TGTGCCAGCAGCTTCGAACGGGGCTACACCTTC. Translated, it gives CASSFERGYTF.

This clone was seen more than once but under ten times. The V gene is TRBV29-1, the J gene TRBJ1-2, with a weak D call TRBD1 (6 bases). CDR3 length equals 19 residues. Between the trimmed V and J ends, which lost 0 bases and 5 bases, there was a span of 28 bases. Germline loops: CDR1 SQVTM, CDR2 ANQGSEA. CDR3 sequence reads: CSVEDLGRGQSTSVYGYTF. The CDR3 DNA sequence: TGCAGCGTTGAAGATCTGGGCAGGGGCCAGAGTACAAGCGTATATGGCTACACCTTC.

CDR3 bases: TGTGCCAGCAGCATTAACCCAATAGAAGTCTATGGCTACACCTTC. Translated: CASSINPIEVYGYTF. V is TRBV7-2 and J is TRBJ1-2, with D unclear. The V gene lost 5 bases and the J gene lost 4 bases, with 17 bases spanning the gap. The CDR3 has 15 residues. CDR1 and CDR2 (germline): SGHTA, FQGNSA.

The rearrangement joins TRBV29-1 to TRBJ2-3; tentative D call: TRBD1 (6 bases). Germline CDR1 and CDR2: SQVTM and ANQGSEA. This CDR3 is built from 13 residues. V was cut by 6 bases and J by 2 bases, with 12 bases left in between. The CDR3 region is CSVFRDNTDTQYF. CDR3 sequence (DNA): TGCAGCGTATTTCGGGACAACACAGATACGCAGTATTTT.

Here the CDR3 reads CASSKGSSGNTIYF. CDR3 nucleotides: TGTGCCAGCAGCAAAGGGAGTTCTGGAAACACCATATATTTT. The V gene is TRBV6-1, the J gene TRBJ1-3; D remains unclear. The CDR3 contains 14 residues. Trimming shortened V by 6 bases and J by 1 base, and 10 bases separated the two germline ends. The germline gives CDR1 MNHNS, CDR2 SASEGT.

V and J are TRBV19 and TRBJ2-1, with TRBD2 matching 10 bases. Trimming at V came to 7 bases and at J to 0 bases, leaving 9 bases not matched to a gene. The V gene's germline CDR1 is LNHDA and CDR2 SQIVND (reference sequence). This CDR3 is 17 amino acids long. CDR3 DNA sequence: TGTGCCAGTATTAAGCGGGGGGGTCAGAGCTCCTACAATGAGCAGTTCTTC. This sequence encodes CASIKRGGQSSYNEQFF.